Listed here are 9 T cell receptor beta chains from one sample, sequenced in a study of OX40 agonist ivuxolimab in advanced cancers. Assay used: immunoSEQ multiplex PCR; TCRdb lists only in-frame clones, some missing. The sample records about 48,000 clones, roughly 90% being singletons. The specimen was CD4+ or CD8+ T cells sorted from blood, collected in a trial of the OX40 agonist ivuxolimab. Receptors were obtained from an adult with an advanced solid tumor such as melanoma, head and neck, liver or kidney cancer.

V and J are TRBV5-1 and TRBJ2-3, with D possibly TRBD2 on 5 matching bases. The length of the CDR3 is 16 residues. Trimming pared 1 base from V and 0 bases from J, leaving 12 bases between. Germline values: CDR1 SGHRS, CDR2 YFSETQ. The CDR3 here is CASSLFSGTSTDTQYF. Here the CDR3 DNA reads TGCGCCAGCAGCTTGTTTTCGGGAACTAGCACAGATACGCAGTATTTT.

The chain links TRBV28 to TRBJ2-7; TRBD1 aligns across 8 bases. Germline loops: CDR1 MDHEN, CDR2 SYDVKM. Unmatched junction bases numbered 10, after V lost 8 bases and J lost 4 bases. The CDR3 consists of 14 residues. The DNA for the CDR3 is TGTGCCAGCGGCGGCTACAGGGGGTCTTACGAGCAGTACTTC. Protein: CASGGYRGSYEQYF.

V usage is TRBV6-5 and J usage is TRBJ2-7; TRBD1 agrees at 10 bases. This CDR3 has 15 amino acids. Germline V gene lookup returns CDR1 MNHEY and CDR2 SVGAGI. After removal of 0 bases from V and 3 bases from J, the junction contained 2 bases not matched to a gene. The CDR3: CASSYSGTGVYEQYF. DNA of the CDR3: TGTGCCAGCAGTTACTCGGGGACAGGGGTCTACGAGCAGTACTTC.

This chain uses TRBV13 with TRBJ2-7, with 9 bases aligning to TRBD1. Trimming at V came to 2 bases and at J to 1 base, leaving 6 bases not matched to a gene. This CDR3 is 16 amino acids long. CDR1 and CDR2 from the germline V gene are PRHDT and FYEKMQ (reference sequence). The CDR3 region is CASSLMTGGGSYEQYF. The DNA of the CDR3 is TGTGCCAGCAGCTTAATGACAGGGGGTGGATCCTACGAGCAGTACTTC.

The chain recombines TRBV11-2 with TRBJ2-7; D might be TRBD2 (5 bases). CDR1 SGHAT and CDR2 FQNNGV come from the germline V gene. The V and J ends lost 1 base and 2 bases respectively, with 9 bases between them. This CDR3 has 14 residues. The CDR3 nucleotides are TGTGCCAGCAGCTTAGGAGGGCCAACCTACGAGCAGTACTTC. Amino acid sequence: CASSLGGPTYEQYF. The full variable domain, its missing parts supplied by reference TRBV11-2 and TRBJ2-7, is EAGVAQSPRYKIIEKRQSVAFWCNPISGHATLYWYQQILGQGPKLLIQFQNNGVVDDSQLPKDRFSAERLKGVDSTLKIQPAKLEDSAVYLCASSLGGPTYEQYFGPGTRLTVT.

This clone was detected once. This chain joins TRBV7-2 and TRBJ2-5, with D perhaps matching TRBD1 or TRBD2 (5 bases each). The V and J ends lost 5 bases and 4 bases respectively, with 8 bases between them. The CDR3 runs 12 residues. Germline V gene data show CDR1 as SGHTA and CDR2 as FQGNSA. The CDR3 spells CASSAGRETQYF. The CDR3 region has the DNA TGTGCCAGCAGCGCAGGGAGAGAGACCCAGTACTTC. The full variable domain, its missing parts supplied by reference TRBV7-2 and TRBJ2-5, is GAGVSQSPSNKVTEKGKDVELRCDPISGHTALYWYRQSLGQGLEFLIYFQGNSAPDKSGLPSDRFSAERTGGSVSTLTIQRTQQEDSAVYLCASSAGRETQYFGPGTRLLVL.

V and J are TRBV7-9 and TRBJ1-2; D not certain. The CDR3 sequence is 17 residues long. V was clipped by 1 base and J by 4 bases, with 19 bases between them. CDR1 is SEHNR and CDR2 is FQNEAQ in the germline V gene (reference sequence). DNA of the CDR3: TGTGCCAGCAGCTTAGGGGAGTGGGGTCCTAACTCCTATGGCTACACCTTC. Translating gives CASSLGEWGPNSYGYTF.

This clone was picked up a small number of times. The same CDR3 is also encoded by other DNA sequences in this sample. This chain connects TRBV4-1 to TRBJ1-5; maybe TRBD1 (5 bases). Germline V gene sequence: CDR1 MGHRA, CDR2 YSYEKL. The CDR3 sequence is 14 residues long. V dropped 0 bases and J dropped 4 bases, with 7 bases sitting between them. CDR3 bases: TGCGCCAGCAGCCAAGATCCAGGGAATCAGCCCCAGCATTTT. Translating gives CASSQDPGNQPQHF.

The J gene is TRBJ2-3, the V gene TRBV7-6; 10 nucleotides agree with TRBD2. From germline, CDR1 is SGHVS and CDR2 FNYEAQ. CDR3 length: 16 residues. V shed 3 bases, J shed 6 bases, and the junction held 9 bases outside the gene matches. The CDR3, as DNA: TGTGCCAGCAGCTTCTCCGAAAGCGGGGGGGCCGATACGCAGTATTTT. Translation: CASSFSESGGADTQYF.